The 9 T cell receptor beta chains listed next were all sequenced from one sample in a study of technical replicates of blood from several donors. Sequencing was performed with immunoSEQ multiplex PCR; in TCRdb, only in-frame clones are kept and a portion is missing. The sample has tens of thousands of clones, over 75% seen once. The specimen sequenced was T cells isolated from PBMCs. Every receptor here comes from a human donor in good health.

The chain recombines TRBV28 with TRBJ2-1; D perhaps matches TRBD1 (5 bases). Trimming took off 2 bases at V and 8 bases at J, with 16 bases between the two ends. Germline CDR1 and CDR2: MDHEN and SYDVKM. The CDR3 covers 15 residues. This CDR3 reads CASSLLEDQGDEQFF. The CDR3 region has the DNA TGTGCCAGCAGTTTACTAGAAGATCAGGGTGATGAGCAGTTCTTC.

This rearrangement joins TRBV6-4 to TRBJ2-2, with D possibly matching TRBD2 (5 bases). This CDR3 is 16 amino acids long. Trimming shortened V by 0 bases and J by 1 base, and 9 bases separated the two germline ends. Germline CDR1 is MRHNA and CDR2 is SNTAGT. CDR3: CASSDSRRENTGELFF. CDR3 coding DNA: TGTGCCAGCAGTGACTCGCGTCGGGAGAACACCGGGGAGCTGTTTTTT.

The chain recombines TRBV7-2 with TRBJ1-1; 8 positions match TRBD1. Losses at the gene ends were 6 bases for V and 7 bases for J; bases not matched to a gene: 13. CDR1 is SGHTA, CDR2 FQGNSA, per germline. CDR3 length equals 15 residues. The CDR3 loop reads CASRNTGGIKDEAFF. The DNA of the CDR3 is TGTGCCAGCAGAAACACAGGGGGAATTAAAGATGAAGCTTTCTTT.

CDR3 region: CASRTRTEAFF. The CDR3, as DNA: TGTGCCAGCAGGACGAGGACTGAAGCTTTCTTT. V gene TRBV6-5 combines with J gene TRBJ1-1, with D unclear. Trimming removed 6 bases at V and 5 bases at J, with 7 bases between. CDR3 length equals 11 residues. Per germline, CDR1 MNHEY and CDR2 SVGAGI.

This sequence joins TRBV10-3 and TRBJ2-1; 8 bases are shared with TRBD1. Trimming took 2 bases from V and 8 from J; bases not matched to a gene: 11. This CDR3 has 16 amino acids. Looked up from germline, CDR1 is ENHRY and CDR2 is SYGVKD. The DNA for the CDR3 is TGTGCCATCAGTGAGACGGACAGGGAGGTAGGGGATGAGCAGTTCTTC. This encodes CAISETDREVGDEQFF.

The chain has TRBV19 and TRBJ2-1; TRBD2 agrees at 10 bases. The CDR3 is made up of 15 amino acids. V shed 10 bases, J shed 7 bases, and the junction held 13 bases outside the gene matches. Germline lookup yields CDR1 LNHDA and CDR2 SQIVND (reference sequence). The CDR3 sequence is CAMSRGLAGVNEQFF. CDR3 nucleotides: TGTGCCATGAGTAGGGGGCTAGCGGGAGTAAATGAGCAGTTCTTC.

The chain is built from TRBV5-4 and TRBJ2-5, with 11 positions matching TRBD2. This CDR3 spans 15 amino acids. Germline CDR1 is SGHNT and CDR2 is YYREEE (reference sequence). Unmatched junction bases numbered 5, after V lost 5 bases and J lost 2 bases. As DNA, the CDR3 is TGTGCCAGCAGGCTAGCGGGAGGTCTGCAAGAGACCCAGTACTTC. Residues: CASRLAGGLQETQYF. The full variable domain, its missing parts supplied by reference TRBV5-4 and TRBJ2-5, is ETGVTQSPTHLIKTRGQQVTLRCSSQSGHNTVSWYQQALGQGPQFIFQYYREEENGRGNFPPRFSGLQFPNYSSELNVNALELDDSALYLCASRLAGGLQETQYFGPGTRLLVL.

CDR3: CASSARNQPQHF. The DNA for the CDR3 is TGTGCCAGCAGTGCCAGGAATCAGCCCCAGCATTTT. This chain joins TRBV27 and TRBJ1-5, with unresolved D. The germline V and J ends were trimmed by 5 bases and 4 bases, with 6 bases remaining between them. Germline V CDR1 and CDR2: MNHEY, SMNVEV (reference sequence). The CDR3 has 12 residues.

DNA of the CDR3: TGTGCCAGCAGCCCCGGACTAGCGTCAGATACGCAGTATTTT. It translates to CASSPGLASDTQYF. The chain has TRBV7-2 and TRBJ2-3; 9 positions match TRBD2. The junction had 4 bases not matched to a gene; V was cut back by 5 bases and J by 4 bases. Germline-derived CDR1 and CDR2 are SGHTA and FQGNSA. The CDR3 runs 14 residues. Full variable domain (outside the CDR3, taken from reference TRBV7-2 and TRBJ2-3): GAGVSQSPSNKVTEKGKDVELRCDPISGHTALYWYRQSLGQGLEFLIYFQGNSAPDKSGLPSDRFSAERTGGSVSTLTIQRTQQEDSAVYLCASSPGLASDTQYFGPGTRLTVL.